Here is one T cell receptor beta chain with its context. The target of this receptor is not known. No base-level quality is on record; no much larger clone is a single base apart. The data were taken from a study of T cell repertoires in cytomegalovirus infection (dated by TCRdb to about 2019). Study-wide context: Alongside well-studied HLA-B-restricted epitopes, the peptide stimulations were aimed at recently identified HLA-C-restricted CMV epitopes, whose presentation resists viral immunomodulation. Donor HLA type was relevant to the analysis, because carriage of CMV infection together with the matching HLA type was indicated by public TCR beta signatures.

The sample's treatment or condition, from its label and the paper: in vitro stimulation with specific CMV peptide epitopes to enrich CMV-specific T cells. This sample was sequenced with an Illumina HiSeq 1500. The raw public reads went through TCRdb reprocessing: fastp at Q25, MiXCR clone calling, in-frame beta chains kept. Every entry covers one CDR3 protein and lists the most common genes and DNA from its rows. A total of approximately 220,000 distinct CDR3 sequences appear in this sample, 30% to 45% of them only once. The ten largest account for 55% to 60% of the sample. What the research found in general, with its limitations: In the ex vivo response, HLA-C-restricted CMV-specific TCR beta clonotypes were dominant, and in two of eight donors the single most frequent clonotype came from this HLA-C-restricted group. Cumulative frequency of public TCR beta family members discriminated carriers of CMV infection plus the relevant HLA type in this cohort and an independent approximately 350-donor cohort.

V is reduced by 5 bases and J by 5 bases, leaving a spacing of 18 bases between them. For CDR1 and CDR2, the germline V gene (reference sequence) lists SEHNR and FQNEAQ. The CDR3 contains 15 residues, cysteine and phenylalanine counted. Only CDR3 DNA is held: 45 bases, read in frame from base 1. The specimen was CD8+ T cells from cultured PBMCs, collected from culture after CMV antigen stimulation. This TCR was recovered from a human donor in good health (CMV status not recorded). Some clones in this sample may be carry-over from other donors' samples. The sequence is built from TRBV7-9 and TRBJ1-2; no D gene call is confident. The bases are TGTGCCAGCAGCCCCGTGGACCTTACCACTTATGGCTACACCTTC. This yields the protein CASSPVDLTTYGYTF.